This paragraph reports one TCR beta chain. It has no known antigen specificity. There are no base qualities to consult, and no much larger clone falls within one base. Via the germline V gene (reference sequence), CDR1 is MNHEY and CDR2 SMNVEV. Trimmed from V: 10 bases; trimmed from J: 5 bases; junction bases lacking a gene match: 7. Counted from cysteine to phenylalanine, this CDR3 has 13 amino acids. Of the read, only the CDR3 DNA is kept; its 39 bases are in frame from base 1. The CDR3 regions of human TCRbeta chains were subjected to immunosequencing. In the paper's pipeline: Repertoire TCRs were matched against a reference library of SARS-CoV-2-specific TCRs generated with the MIRA antigen-specificity platform. Breadth meant the fraction of unique TCRs that were SARS-CoV-2-associated, whereas depth meant the fraction of total T cells that were SARS-CoV-2-associated. Using the MIRA data, each spike-specific TCR was assigned both to the spike region to which the TCR was reactive and to a CD4 or CD8 class. Log10-transformed breadth and depth values were compared by one-way ANOVA with Sidak's multiple comparisons tests. TCRdb holds this immuneACCESS table with in-frame rearrangements only. Some clones are missing; in checked studies, unresolved V genes explain under half, and the rest has no known cause. For V, J and clone size, that table is used; D and trimming come from the DNA. For this sample the table gives around 130,000 clones, of which more than 85% were detected only once. The ten largest clones take up around 5.4% of the sample.

The time point label here, explained by the study, means: baseline before first vaccination. Vaccinee samples came from UK trials COV001 and COV002, including a single-blind randomized controlled phase 2/3 trial of AZD1222 (ChAdOx1 nCoV-19) in healthy adults. Trial participant PBMC samples were collected at day 0 and day 28 after the second dose for TCRbeta chain sequencing. The sample comes from a study of T cell responses to AZD1222 COVID-19 vaccine (dated by TCRdb to 2020 to 2022). Regarding the complete study: AZD1222 recipients whose second dose came at about 4 weeks and those whose second dose came at about 12 weeks were combined into one group, since spike-specific TCR depth and breadth did not differ between the two schedules. A total of more than 230 trial participants underwent TCR sequencing, of whom about 210 had received two doses of AZD1222 and 26 had received two doses of the MenACWY control vaccine. Trial participants were enrolled by age into subgroups of 18-55, 56-69 and 70-plus years, and approximately 150, 30 and 60 TCR-sequenced participants, respectively, were included in these subgroups.

Points the paper makes about the study in general: A significant rise in spike-specific TCR breadth and depth was observed after two AZD1222 doses relative to day 0 and relative to MenACWY recipients. The vaccine-associated CD4 TCRs covered the entire spike protein, and the dominant responses fell in regions 160-218 and 743-854. Because no day 14 peak-response samples were available, repertoires were characterized only after the peak T cell response. Reportedly, almost half of the unique spike-specific TCRs recognized epitopes lying outside the regions that are mutated in the B.1.351 and B.1.1.7 variants. Only six or seven AZD1222 recipients were SARS-CoV-2 seropositive at baseline, limiting conclusions about previously exposed vaccinees. Most participants were white British and females outnumbered males, and the authors suggested that clonal diversity may have been underestimated. In the small 56-69-year group, the increase in depth fell short of significance, most likely because of low power.

This TCR derives from an adult in good health. The specimen was peripheral blood, collected on day 0 of AZD1222 vaccination. The chain uses TRBV27 and TRBJ1-5, with TRBD1 identical over 8 junction bases. In nucleotides, the sequence is TGTGCCACCGGACAGGGACCTTATCAGCCCCAGCATTTT. The resulting protein is CATGQGPYQPQHF.